Detailed here is one T cell receptor (beta chain). The data belong to a study of shared clonotypes between healthy human individuals. Samples underwent the assay at deep level. TCRdb keeps only in-frame clones here, not all; method: immunoSEQ multiplex PCR. The sample comprises about 1.9 million clones, 85% to 95% of which are singletons, and around 1.8% rests with the top ten. Positive CCR7 selection of CD45RO-negative cells yielded the naive CD8 cells, and terminally differentiated effector memory CD45RA+ cells were excluded. The donor population consisted of healthy HIV-negative adults with no recent acute infections or vaccinations. The V and J ends lost 2 bases and 5 bases respectively, with 9 bases between them. Germline CDR1 reads SGHAT; CDR2 reads FQNNGV. The CDR3 runs to 13 residues.

Sequencing was carried out using naive CD8+ T cells from PBMCs. The gene calls are TRBV11-2 and TRBJ1-1; D unclear. The sequence was obtained from a man aged 18 to 29 in good health. Some clones in this sample may be carry-over from other donors' samples. CDR3 protein: CASSLSRRTEAFF. Here the CDR3 DNA reads TGTGCCAGCAGCTTATCCCGGCGGACTGAAGCTTTCTTT.